The rows below give T cell receptor beta chains drawn from one sample of a study of identical twins. TCRdb reprocessed the 5' RACE reads via MiXCR and lists one record per CDR3 protein. This table holds 240,000 or so distinct CDR3 sequences, approximately 12% found once. Separately, the same data were catalogued under a study of yellow fever vaccine responses in identical twins.

Sequencing was done on a sample of memory (CD45RO+) T cells sorted from blood. Receptor source: a woman under 30 in good health. CDR3s include the opening cysteine and the closing phenylalanine or tryptophan. The D gene is left open where the match is weak. Only some rows state a clone size, as once, few, many or a class for expanded clones.

CDR3nt: TGTGCCATCAGTGAGGGACAGTTAGAGACCCAGTACTTC; CDR3aa: CAISEGQLETQYF; d_gene: .; v_gene: TRBV10-3; abundance: .; j_gene: TRBJ2-5
CDR3nt: TGTGCCAGCAGTTTAATGCTAGCGGAGACTTACAATGAGCAGTTCTTC; CDR3aa: CASSLMLAETYNEQFF; d_gene: TRBD2; v_gene: TRBV12-3/TRBV12-4; abundance: many; j_gene: TRBJ2-1
CDR3nt: TGCAGTGCTAGCCAACTAGCGGGCCCCAGGGGGCAGTTCTTC; CDR3aa: CSASQLAGPRGQFF; d_gene: TRBD2; v_gene: TRBV20-1; abundance: many; j_gene: TRBJ2-1
CDR3nt: TGCAGCGTTGAAGGTATTCGGACTAGCGGGGGCCCGAGGCGAGAGACCCAGTACTTC; CDR3aa: CSVEGIRTSGGPRRETQYF; d_gene: TRBD2; v_gene: TRBV29-1; abundance: .; j_gene: TRBJ2-5
CDR3nt: TGTGCCAGCAGCCCCAGACTAGCGGGGGGCGCCGGGGAGCTGTTTTTT; CDR3aa: CASSPRLAGGAGELFF; d_gene: TRBD2; v_gene: TRBV6-1; abundance: few; j_gene: TRBJ2-2
CDR3nt: TGTGCCAGCGTCGTTAGCGGGAACACAGATACGCAGTATTTT; CDR3aa: CASVVSGNTDTQYF; d_gene: TRBD2; v_gene: TRBV2; abundance: .; j_gene: TRBJ2-3
CDR3nt: TGCAGTGCTAGTGTCCTAGCGGGGACCTACGAGCAGTACTTC; CDR3aa: CSASVLAGTYEQYF; d_gene: TRBD2; v_gene: TRBV20-1; abundance: .; j_gene: TRBJ2-7
CDR3nt: TGTGCCAGTAGTCAAACTACGGACAGGCAGCAGTTCTTC; CDR3aa: CASSQTTDRQQFF; d_gene: TRBD1; v_gene: TRBV19; abundance: .; j_gene: TRBJ2-1
CDR3nt: TGTGCCAGCCGGGGTGGCTACGAGCAGTACTTC; CDR3aa: CASRGGYEQYF; d_gene: .; v_gene: TRBV27; abundance: many; j_gene: TRBJ2-7
CDR3nt: TGTGCCAGCAGCTACCGGGACAGGGGAACCCAAGAGACCCAGTACTTC; CDR3aa: CASSYRDRGTQETQYF; d_gene: TRBD1; v_gene: TRBV11-2; abundance: many; j_gene: TRBJ2-5
CDR3nt: TGTGCCAGCAGAACCGGGAGCTCCTACAATGAGCAGTTCTTC; CDR3aa: CASRTGSSYNEQFF; d_gene: .; v_gene: TRBV12-3/TRBV12-4; abundance: many; j_gene: TRBJ2-1
CDR3nt: TGTGCCAGCAGTTACTTCGGGGGCCCAAACACCGGGGAGCTGTTTTTT; CDR3aa: CASSYFGGPNTGELFF; d_gene: .; v_gene: TRBV6-5; abundance: few; j_gene: TRBJ2-2
CDR3nt: TGTGCCTGGAGTTCGGCAGGGGGAAACTATGGCTACACCTTC; CDR3aa: CAWSSAGGNYGYTF; d_gene: TRBD1; v_gene: TRBV30; abundance: few; j_gene: TRBJ1-2
CDR3nt: TGTGCCAGCAGTGGACAGGACCTCACATATTCACCCCTCCACTTT; CDR3aa: CASSGQDLTYSPLHF; d_gene: .; v_gene: TRBV25-1; abundance: many; j_gene: TRBJ1-6
CDR3nt: TGTGCCAGCAGCTTAGAGGGACATTACAATGAGCAGTTCTTC; CDR3aa: CASSLEGHYNEQFF; d_gene: .; v_gene: TRBV7-2; abundance: few; j_gene: TRBJ2-1
CDR3nt: TGTGCCAGCAGCCTCAAGGCGGGGCCTAATGAGCAGTTCTTC; CDR3aa: CASSLKAGPNEQFF; d_gene: .; v_gene: TRBV6-1; abundance: few; j_gene: TRBJ2-1
CDR3nt: TGCGCCAGCACCACCCAAGCGGGAGGGCCTGGAGAGCAGTACTTC; CDR3aa: CASTTQAGGPGEQYF; d_gene: TRBD2; v_gene: TRBV5-1; abundance: .; j_gene: TRBJ2-7
CDR3nt: TGTGCCAGCAGCTCTAGCGGGAGGGCCACAGATACGCAGTATTTT; CDR3aa: CASSSSGRATDTQYF; d_gene: TRBD2; v_gene: TRBV5-8; abundance: many; j_gene: TRBJ2-3
CDR3nt: TGTGCCAGCAGTTCTCAGGGAGGGGGAAACATTCAGTACTTC; CDR3aa: CASSSQGGGNIQYF; d_gene: .; v_gene: TRBV6-2/TRBV6-3; abundance: few; j_gene: TRBJ2-4
CDR3nt: TGTGCCACCCACCAGGGGCTACCCCCGAACTCCTACGAGCAGTACTTC; CDR3aa: CATHQGLPPNSYEQYF; d_gene: .; v_gene: TRBV28; abundance: .; j_gene: TRBJ2-7
CDR3nt: TGCAGTGCTAGAGAGGACATGACGATAACCGATGAGCAGTTCTTC; CDR3aa: CSAREDMTITDEQFF; d_gene: .; v_gene: TRBV20-1; abundance: .; j_gene: TRBJ2-1
CDR3nt: TGCGCCAGCAGATCCGAGCGGACCGGGGAGCTGTTTTTT; CDR3aa: CASRSERTGELFF; d_gene: .; v_gene: TRBV5-1; abundance: few; j_gene: TRBJ2-2
CDR3nt: TGTGCCAGCAGTTTGCGGACAGGTCAACTTGGCTACACCTTC; CDR3aa: CASSLRTGQLGYTF; d_gene: TRBD1; v_gene: TRBV27; abundance: many; j_gene: TRBJ1-2
CDR3nt: TGTGCCAGCAGCAGGGTACAGGGTGAGACCCAGTACTTC; CDR3aa: CASSRVQGETQYF; d_gene: .; v_gene: TRBV5-4; abundance: few; j_gene: TRBJ2-5
CDR3nt: TGTGCCAGCAGCCAAGAACTAGCGGGGTACCAAGAGACCCAGTACTTC; CDR3aa: CASSQELAGYQETQYF; d_gene: TRBD2; v_gene: TRBV3-1; abundance: .; j_gene: TRBJ2-5
CDR3nt: TGTGCCATCAGTGAGTCACGGGTTACCTACGAGCAGTACTTC; CDR3aa: CAISESRVTYEQYF; d_gene: .; v_gene: TRBV10-3; abundance: few; j_gene: TRBJ2-7
CDR3nt: TGTGCTAGCAGCTTAGCGCTTGGAGGGGGCTATGAGCAGTTCTTC; CDR3aa: CASSLALGGGYEQFF; d_gene: .; v_gene: TRBV7-7; abundance: many; j_gene: TRBJ2-1
CDR3nt: TGTGCCAGCAGCACGCGGACAGGGAATATCCCCGGGGAGCTGTTTTTT; CDR3aa: CASSTRTGNIPGELFF; d_gene: TRBD1; v_gene: TRBV5-5; abundance: .; j_gene: TRBJ2-2
CDR3nt: TGTGCCAGCAGCCATACCCCCAAATCCTACGAGCAGTACTTC; CDR3aa: CASSHTPKSYEQYF; d_gene: .; v_gene: TRBV7-4; abundance: few; j_gene: TRBJ2-7
CDR3nt: TGTGCCAGCAGTGAATGTTGGGTTACTGGAACTGAAGCTTTCTTT; CDR3aa: CASSECWVTGTEAFF; d_gene: .; v_gene: TRBV25-1; abundance: few; j_gene: TRBJ1-1
CDR3nt: TGCAGTGCTAGAGATCTAGGTAATAGCTACAATGAGCAGTTCTTC; CDR3aa: CSARDLGNSYNEQFF; d_gene: .; v_gene: TRBV20-1; abundance: few; j_gene: TRBJ2-1
CDR3nt: TGTGCCAGCAGTGAGAAACAGGGGGCTAGCACAGATACGCAGTATTTT; CDR3aa: CASSEKQGASTDTQYF; d_gene: TRBD1; v_gene: TRBV2; abundance: .; j_gene: TRBJ2-3
CDR3nt: TGTGCCAGCAGCCACCTGACGGATCGGGGAGGAGCTTTCTTT; CDR3aa: CASSHLTDRGGAFF; d_gene: .; v_gene: TRBV3-1; abundance: .; j_gene: TRBJ1-1
CDR3nt: TGCAGTGCCCCCACGGTCCGGGACAGGGGGCAATGGTACGAGCAGTACTTC; CDR3aa: CSAPTVRDRGQWYEQYF; d_gene: TRBD1; v_gene: TRBV20-1; abundance: .; j_gene: TRBJ2-7
CDR3nt: TGCAGTGCTAGAGGACCATCTACGGAGACCCAGTACTTC; CDR3aa: CSARGPSTETQYF; d_gene: .; v_gene: TRBV20-1; abundance: few; j_gene: TRBJ2-5
CDR3nt: TGTGCCAGCAGCTTCAGGAACTCCGATGAGCAGTTCTTC; CDR3aa: CASSFRNSDEQFF; d_gene: .; v_gene: TRBV7-9; abundance: .; j_gene: TRBJ2-1
CDR3nt: TGCAGCGCCCAGGGGAACGGACCTTGGACCGGGGAGCTGTTTTTT; CDR3aa: CSAQGNGPWTGELFF; d_gene: .; v_gene: TRBV29-1; abundance: .; j_gene: TRBJ2-2
CDR3nt: TGCAGTGCCTCGGGGCAGGCACTCTACGAGCAGTACTTC; CDR3aa: CSASGQALYEQYF; d_gene: .; v_gene: TRBV20-1; abundance: few; j_gene: TRBJ2-7
CDR3nt: TGCAGTGCTAGAGATTGGGGGGAAACGGGCGAGCAGTACTTC; CDR3aa: CSARDWGETGEQYF; d_gene: .; v_gene: TRBV20-1; abundance: .; j_gene: TRBJ2-7
CDR3nt: TGTGCCAGCAGTTACTCCGACACCCCTAGCACAGATACGCAGTATTTT; CDR3aa: CASSYSDTPSTDTQYF; d_gene: .; v_gene: TRBV6-5; abundance: few; j_gene: TRBJ2-3
CDR3nt: TGTGCCAGCAGTTTCGACAGTTATGGCTACACCTTC; CDR3aa: CASSFDSYGYTF; d_gene: .; v_gene: TRBV12-3/TRBV12-4; abundance: .; j_gene: TRBJ1-2
CDR3nt: TGTGCCAGCACGAGTCGGAGACCCTCCTACAATGAGCAGTTCTTC; CDR3aa: CASTSRRPSYNEQFF; d_gene: .; v_gene: TRBV2; abundance: few; j_gene: TRBJ2-1
CDR3nt: TGTGCCAGCAAAATTTACCCCACGAACACCGGGGAGCTGTTTTTT; CDR3aa: CASKIYPTNTGELFF; d_gene: .; v_gene: TRBV2; abundance: few; j_gene: TRBJ2-2
CDR3nt: TGTGCCATCTGCTTTAAGCCGTGGGGGGCGGGGAGCTCCTACGAGCAGTACTTC; CDR3aa: CAICFKPWGAGSSYEQYF; d_gene: .; v_gene: TRBV12-3/TRBV12-4; abundance: .; j_gene: TRBJ2-7
CDR3nt: TGCGTCAGCAGTCAATTAGTGGCGGAAGACCAATACAATGAGCAGTTCTTC; CDR3aa: CVSSQLVAEDQYNEQFF; d_gene: .; v_gene: TRBV23-1; abundance: .; j_gene: TRBJ2-1
CDR3nt: TGTGCCAGCAGCAGGACCGTAAGCTCCTACGAGCAGTACTTC; CDR3aa: CASSRTVSSYEQYF; d_gene: .; v_gene: TRBV6-2/TRBV6-3; abundance: few; j_gene: TRBJ2-7
CDR3nt: TGTGCCAGCAGCCCCATTTATAGCGCCGACAGGAGCAATCAGCCCCAGCATTTT; CDR3aa: CASSPIYSADRSNQPQHF; d_gene: .; v_gene: TRBV27; abundance: .; j_gene: TRBJ1-5
CDR3nt: TGTGCCAGCAGTGGGCCGGGACAGGGGGCCTACGAGCAGTACTTC; CDR3aa: CASSGPGQGAYEQYF; d_gene: TRBD1; v_gene: TRBV2; abundance: few; j_gene: TRBJ2-7
CDR3nt: TGCAGTGCTAGAGATGAACCAGGGGGAATCTACGAGCAGTACTTC; CDR3aa: CSARDEPGGIYEQYF; d_gene: TRBD1; v_gene: TRBV20-1; abundance: .; j_gene: TRBJ2-7
CDR3nt: TGTGCCAGCAGCTTAGCGAGCGCGCAGTTCTTC; CDR3aa: CASSLASAQFF; d_gene: .; v_gene: TRBV7-8; abundance: .; j_gene: TRBJ2-1
CDR3nt: TGTGCCAGTAGTATAGGAAGAGGAACCGGGGAGCTGTTTTTT; CDR3aa: CASSIGRGTGELFF; d_gene: .; v_gene: TRBV19; abundance: few; j_gene: TRBJ2-2
CDR3nt: TGCGCCAGCAGCCCCCGGAGACAGGGCACCGGGGAGCTGTTTTTT; CDR3aa: CASSPRRQGTGELFF; d_gene: TRBD1; v_gene: TRBV4-3; abundance: .; j_gene: TRBJ2-2
CDR3nt: TGTGCCAGCAGCCGGGACAACTCCTACAATGAGCAGTTCTTC; CDR3aa: CASSRDNSYNEQFF; d_gene: .; v_gene: TRBV7-9; abundance: .; j_gene: TRBJ2-1
CDR3nt: TGCGCCAGCAGCCAAGCACCGGACACCTCCTACGTCGAGCAGTACTTC; CDR3aa: CASSQAPDTSYVEQYF; d_gene: .; v_gene: TRBV4-3; abundance: .; j_gene: TRBJ2-7